This TCR beta chain was sequenced in a study of blood T cell repertoires in COVID-19. Study information: The United States, Italy and Spain supplied acute and convalescent COVID-19 samples. The analysed material was cDNA or gDNA that came from T cells, B-cell-depleted T cells, or PBMCs.

Between the trimmed V and J ends, which lost 1 base and 5 bases, there was a span of 10 bases. The length of the CDR3 is 14 residues. The germline CDR1 and CDR2 sequences are SGHTA and FQGTGA. Under the authors' procedure: Amplification with reference gene primers provided the estimates of nucleated cell counts. Only in-frame clones appear in the TCRdb table, and some are missing; sequencing was by immunoSEQ multiplex PCR. The D gene and trimming were derived from the DNA, and the V and J assignments and clone size from that table. The sample records about 210,000 clones, roughly 94% being singletons.

The clonotype was recovered from a man aged 25-40 years with acute or convalescent COVID-19. The specimen sequenced was peripheral blood. The chain has TRBV7-3 and TRBJ2-3, with a tentative D call TRBD2 (6 bases). The CDR3 is CASSLIPGGDTQYF. DNA for the CDR3: TGTGCCAGCAGCTTAATCCCCGGGGGAGATACGCAGTATTTT.